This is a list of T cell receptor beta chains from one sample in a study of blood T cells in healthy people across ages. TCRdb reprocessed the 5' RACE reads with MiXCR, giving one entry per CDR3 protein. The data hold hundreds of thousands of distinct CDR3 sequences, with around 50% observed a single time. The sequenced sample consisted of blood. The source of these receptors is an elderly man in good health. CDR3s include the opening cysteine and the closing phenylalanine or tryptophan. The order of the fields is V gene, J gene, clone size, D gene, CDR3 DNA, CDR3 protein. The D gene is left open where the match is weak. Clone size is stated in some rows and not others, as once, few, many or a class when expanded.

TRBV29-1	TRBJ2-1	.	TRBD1	TGCAGCGTCGCCGGGACAGCCTACAATGAGCAGTTCTTC	CSVAGTAYNEQFF
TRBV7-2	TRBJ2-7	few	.	TGTGCCAGCAGCTCGGGGACTTTGCGGGGCGAGCAGTACTTC	CASSSGTLRGEQYF
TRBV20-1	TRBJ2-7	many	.	TGCAGTGCTAGGGCAGACACAGGAGGGGGCTACGAGCAGTACTTC	CSARADTGGGYEQYF
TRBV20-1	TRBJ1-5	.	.	TGCAGTGCCTCCCTTAGTCGTAGCAATCAGCCCCAGCATTTT	CSASLSRSNQPQHF
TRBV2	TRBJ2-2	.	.	TGTGCCAGCAGTGCCAGGGTCAATACCGGGGAGCTGTTTTTT	CASSARVNTGELFF
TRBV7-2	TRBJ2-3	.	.	TGTGCCAGCAGCGTCAAAGGATCAGATACGCAGTATTTT	CASSVKGSDTQYF
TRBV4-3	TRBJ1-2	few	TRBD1	TGCGCCAGCAGCCAGGGGACAGGGAACTTCTATGGCTACACCTTC	CASSQGTGNFYGYTF
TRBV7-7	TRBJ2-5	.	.	TGTGCTAGCAGCTTAGCCTGGGACACCCAAGAGACCCAGTACTTC	CASSLAWDTQETQYF
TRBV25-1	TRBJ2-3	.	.	TGTGCCAGCACCTCGCGGACCGGGGGTAAAGATACGCAGTATTTT	CASTSRTGGKDTQYF
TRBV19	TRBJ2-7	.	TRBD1	TGTGCCAGTAGTCAGGGACAGGGGGGCTTCGACGAGCAGTACTTC	CASSQGQGGFDEQYF
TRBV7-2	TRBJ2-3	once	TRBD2	TGTGCCAGCAGCTTAGTTGGCGGGAGAGTCACAGATACGCAGTATTTT	CASSLVGGRVTDTQYF
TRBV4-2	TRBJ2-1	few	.	TGTGCCAGCAGCCAAGATACGGTAGCCCCGTTCTTC	CASSQDTVAPFF
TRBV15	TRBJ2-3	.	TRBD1	TGTACCACCAGCAGAGACAGGGGGCCGGCAGATACGCAGTATTTT	CTTSRDRGPADTQYF
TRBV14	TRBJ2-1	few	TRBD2	TGTGCCAGCAGCGAGACTAGCAGGTATGAGCAGTTCTTC	CASSETSRYEQFF
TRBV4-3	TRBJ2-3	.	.	TGCGCCAGCAGCCAAGATTTCGACACAGATACGCAGTATTTT	CASSQDFDTDTQYF
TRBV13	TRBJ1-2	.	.	TGTGCCAGCTGGGGCACGACGGGCGAGGACTATGGCTACACCTTC	CASWGTTGEDYGYTF
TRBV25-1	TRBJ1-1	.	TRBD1	TGTGCCAGCAGTGGACAGGGTACTCTGTACACTGAAGCTTTCTTT	CASSGQGTLYTEAFF
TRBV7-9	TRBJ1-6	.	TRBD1	TGTGCCAGCAGCTTAGTAGGGGACAGGCCGGGATCACCCCTCCACTTT	CASSLVGDRPGSPLHF
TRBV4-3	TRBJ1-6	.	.	TGCGGCAGCAGCCAAGATCCGGTGGGCGATTCACCCCTCCACTTT	CGSSQDPVGDSPLHF
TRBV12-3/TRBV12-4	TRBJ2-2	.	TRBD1	TGTGCCAGCAGCCAACAGGGGTCGAACACCGGGGAGCTGTTTTTT	CASSQQGSNTGELFF
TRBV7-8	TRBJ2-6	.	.	TGTGCCAGCAGCTTAGGAGTGGTTGGGGCCAACGTCCTGACTTTC	CASSLGVVGANVLTF
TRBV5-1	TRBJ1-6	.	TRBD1	TGCGCCAGCAGCGCTGGGACAGGGGTCAATTCACCCCTCCACTTT	CASSAGTGVNSPLHF
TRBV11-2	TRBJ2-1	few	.	TGTGCCAGCAGCCCAAGTGGGGCTATCCTTGGCAATGAGCAGTTCTTC	CASSPSGAILGNEQFF
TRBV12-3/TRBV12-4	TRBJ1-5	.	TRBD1	TGTGCCAGCAGCCGGGGACAGGGCAGAGGCCAGCCCCAGCATTTT	CASSRGQGRGQPQHF
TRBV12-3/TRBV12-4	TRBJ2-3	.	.	TGTGCCAGCACAAGTGGGCTGAGCACAGATATGCAGTATTTT	CASTSGLSTDMQYF
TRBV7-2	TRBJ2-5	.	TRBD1	TGTGCCAGCAGCGCGGAGACAGGGGCTGAGACCCAGTACTTC	CASSAETGAETQYF
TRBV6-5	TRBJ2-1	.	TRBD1	TGTGCCAGCAGTGACGTCAGGGGGCATGAGCAGTTCTTC	CASSDVRGHEQFF
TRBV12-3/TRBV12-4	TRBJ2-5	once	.	TGTGCCAGCAGTTTGGACAGGACTAGTTCGGTGTTGCAGTACTTC	CASSLDRTSSVLQYF
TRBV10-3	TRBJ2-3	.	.	TGTGCCATCAGTGACTCAGATACGCAGTATTTT	CAISDSDTQYF
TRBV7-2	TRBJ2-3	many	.	TGTGCCAGCAGCCTCCTGGGGGGCACAGATACGCAGTATTTT	CASSLLGGTDTQYF
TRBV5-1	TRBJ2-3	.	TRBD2	TGCGCCACCTCACTCTGGACTAGCGGCCCACAAGATACGCAGTATTTT	CATSLWTSGPQDTQYF
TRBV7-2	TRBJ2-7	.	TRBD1	TGTGCCAGCAGCACCGGGACAGAGTACGAGCAGTACTTC	CASSTGTEYEQYF
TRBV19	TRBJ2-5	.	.	TGTGCCAGTAGTCATCCGTTGACAGGTTCGGAGACCCAGTACTTC	CASSHPLTGSETQYF
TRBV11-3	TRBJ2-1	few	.	TGTGCCAGCAGCCCCCGGGACCGAGACAATGAGCAGTTCTTC	CASSPRDRDNEQFF
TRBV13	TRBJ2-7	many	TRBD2	TGTGCCAGCAGCCCACGGGCTAGCGGGAGGTTCACCTACGAGCAGTACTTC	CASSPRASGRFTYEQYF
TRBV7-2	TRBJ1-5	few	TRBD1	TGTGCCAGCAGCTTAGTGACAGGGGGCGTTCAGCCCCAGCATTTT	CASSLVTGGVQPQHF
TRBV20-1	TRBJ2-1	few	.	TGCAGTGCTCCACGGGCGGGACGTTACAATGAGCAGTTCTTC	CSAPRAGRYNEQFF
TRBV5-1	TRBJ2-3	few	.	TGCGCCAGCAGCACCCCGGACGGGCGCACAGATACGCAGTATTTT	CASSTPDGRTDTQYF
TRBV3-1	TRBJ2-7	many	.	TGTGCCAGCAGCCAAGGAGGATTGAGCGAGCAGTACTTC	CASSQGGLSEQYF
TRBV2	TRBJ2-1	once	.	TGTGCCAGCAGTGAGGCGTGGGGGGCGAACAATGAGCAGTTCTTC	CASSEAWGANNEQFF
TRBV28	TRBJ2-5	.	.	TGTGCCAGCAGGTCGGGTTGGGATGAGCAGTACTTC	CASRSGWDEQYF
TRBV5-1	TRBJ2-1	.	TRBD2	TGCGCCAGCGGAACTCTAGCGGGAGTCTCCGATGAGCAGTTCTTC	CASGTLAGVSDEQFF
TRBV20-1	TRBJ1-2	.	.	TGCAGTGCTAGAAATTCCGGCAGGCTCAACTATGGCTACACCTTC	CSARNSGRLNYGYTF
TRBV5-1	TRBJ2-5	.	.	TGCGCCAGCAGCCAAAGCGGGGCAGGACAGGAGACCCAGTACTTC	CASSQSGAGQETQYF
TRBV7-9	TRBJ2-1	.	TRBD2	TGTGCCAGCAGCTTAGGTGGGAGGGCCCCCTTACTCAATGAGCAGTTCTTC	CASSLGGRAPLLNEQFF
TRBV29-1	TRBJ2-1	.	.	TGCAGCGTTCGTGATGACAGGTCCTACAATGAGCAGTTCTTC	CSVRDDRSYNEQFF
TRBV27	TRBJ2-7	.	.	TGTGCCAGCAGTTTCTGCGAGCAGTACTTC	CASSFCEQYF
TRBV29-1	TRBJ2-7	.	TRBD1	TGCAGCGTTGTGGGGGGACAGGGGGCAGTAAGGGGCTACGAGCAGTACTTC	CSVVGGQGAVRGYEQYF
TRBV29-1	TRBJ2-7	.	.	TGCAGCGTCACAGGGAAGGGGTACAATGAGCAGTACTTC	CSVTGKGYNEQYF
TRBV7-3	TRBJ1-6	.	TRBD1	TGTGCCAGCAGCTTGAACGGACAGGGGGTCGAGCCCCTCCACTTT	CASSLNGQGVEPLHF
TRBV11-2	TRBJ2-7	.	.	TGTGCCAGCAGTCAGGGGTTTGGAGACTACGAGCAGTACTTC	CASSQGFGDYEQYF
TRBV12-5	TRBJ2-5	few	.	TGTGCTAGTGGTTTGGTACAAAAACGATTTAGAGTGGAGACCCAGTACTTC	CASGLVQKRFRVETQYF
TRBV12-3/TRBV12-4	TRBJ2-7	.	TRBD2	TGTGCCAGCAGTTTTTATGGCGGGAGGGCCCGCGAGCAGTACTTC	CASSFYGGRAREQYF
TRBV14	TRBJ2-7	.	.	TGTGCCAGCAGCCCCTCGAGGCGGCCAGGAGTCTCCTACGAGCAGTACTTC	CASSPSRRPGVSYEQYF
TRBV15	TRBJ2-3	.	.	TGTGCCACCAGCGGAGACGAGGGACGGCTGAACACAGAATACCGGGATACGCAGTATTTT	CATSGDEGRLNTEYRDTQYF